This T cell receptor beta chain stems from a study of T cells expressing NK-cell markers. Study context: The TCR beta repertoires were obtained from sorted CD3+CD56+NKG2C+, CD3+CD56+NKG2C- and CD3+CD56-NKG2C+ T cells. Broader study findings: The share of CD8+ T cells held by dominant NKG2C+ clonotypes was about 1.0-7.5% in over 5 donors.

The germline gives CDR1 MNHNS, CDR2 SASEGT. The CDR3 runs to 14 residues. After re-calling the 5' RACE reads, TCRdb lists one entry per CDR3 protein, DNA absent. The sample table includes under 200,000 distinct CDR3 sequences. A note on this clonotype: Antigen: not known.

The V and J genes are TRBV6-1 and TRBJ1-6; TCRdb returns TRBD1, unconfirmable since there is no DNA. This clonotype was obtained from a woman between 18 and 69 years old in good health. Specimen: blood T cells: a sorted CD56 or NKG2C T cell subset, CD4+ or CD8+ T cells, or bulk PBMC T cells (not recorded which). The CDR3 here is CASRPTGTESPLHF.